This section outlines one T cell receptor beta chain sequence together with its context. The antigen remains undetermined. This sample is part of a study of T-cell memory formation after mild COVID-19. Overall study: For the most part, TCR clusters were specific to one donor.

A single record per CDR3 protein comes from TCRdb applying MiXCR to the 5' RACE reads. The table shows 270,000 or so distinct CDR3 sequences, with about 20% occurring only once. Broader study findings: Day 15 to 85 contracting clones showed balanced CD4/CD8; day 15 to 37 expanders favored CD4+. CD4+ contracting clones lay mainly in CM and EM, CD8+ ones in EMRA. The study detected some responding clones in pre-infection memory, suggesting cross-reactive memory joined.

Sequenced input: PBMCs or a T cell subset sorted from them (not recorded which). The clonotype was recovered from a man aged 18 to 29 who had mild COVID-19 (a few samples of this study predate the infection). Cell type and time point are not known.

The CDR3 is CASSVWGRNNEQFF. As DNA, the CDR3 is TGTGCCAGCAGTGTATGGGGGCGAAACAATGAGCAGTTCTTC. V gene TRBV2 combines with J gene TRBJ2-1, with D tentatively TRBD1 (6 bases). Germline assignment: CDR1 SNHLY and CDR2 FYNNEI. The V and J ends lost 4 bases and 5 bases respectively, with 12 bases between them. This CDR3 comprises 14 residues.